Listed here is a single TCR beta chain. This CDR3 comprises 14 residues. CDR1 and CDR2 from the germline V gene are MNHNY and SVGAGI (reference sequence). V lost 2 bases, J lost 6 bases, and 14 bases lay in between. The data originate from a study of blood T cell repertoires in COVID-19. Study details: Material from acute and convalescent COVID-19 was sourced from the United States, Italy and Spain. The analysed material was cDNA or gDNA that came from T cells, B-cell-depleted T cells, or PBMCs.

How the authors handled the data: It was from reference gene primer amplification that nucleated cell counts were estimated. Assay: immunoSEQ multiplex PCR; the TCRdb copy retains only in-frame clones and omits some. The D gene and trimming were derived from the DNA, and the V and J assignments and clone size from that table. Found here are 150,000 or so clones, about 80% of them singletons; the top ten hold approximately 3.9%. The rearrangement joins TRBV6-6 to TRBJ2-7; weak D call: TRBD1 (5 bases). This receptor was taken from a woman aged 60 to 75 with acute or convalescent COVID-19. Material for sequencing was peripheral blood. As DNA, the CDR3 is TGTGCCAGCAGTTACAGGGGCCAGGGTGGCGAGCAGTACTTC. Its protein product is CASSYRGQGGEQYF.